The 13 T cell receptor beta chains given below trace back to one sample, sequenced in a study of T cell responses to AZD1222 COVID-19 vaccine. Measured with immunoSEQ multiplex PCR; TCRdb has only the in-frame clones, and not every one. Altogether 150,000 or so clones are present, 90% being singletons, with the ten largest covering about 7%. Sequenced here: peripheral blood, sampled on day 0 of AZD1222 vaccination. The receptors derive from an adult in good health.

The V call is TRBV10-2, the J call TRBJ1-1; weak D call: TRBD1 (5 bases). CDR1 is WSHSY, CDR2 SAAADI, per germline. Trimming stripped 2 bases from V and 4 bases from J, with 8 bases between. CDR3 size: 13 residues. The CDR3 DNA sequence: TGCGCCAGCAGTGAGGGGGCAGGCACTGAAGCTTTCTTT. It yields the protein CASSEGAGTEAFF.

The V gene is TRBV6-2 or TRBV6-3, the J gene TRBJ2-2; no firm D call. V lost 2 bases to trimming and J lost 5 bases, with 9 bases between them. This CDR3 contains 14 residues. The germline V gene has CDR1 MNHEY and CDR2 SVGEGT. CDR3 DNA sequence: TGTGCCAGCAGTTACCGGCAGAGGACCGGGGAGCTGTTTTTT. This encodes CASSYRQRTGELFF.

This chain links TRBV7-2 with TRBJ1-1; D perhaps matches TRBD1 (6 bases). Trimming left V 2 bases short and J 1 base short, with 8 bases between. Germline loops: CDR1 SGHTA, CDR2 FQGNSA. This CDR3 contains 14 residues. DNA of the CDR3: TGTGCCAGCAGCTTAAACAGGGCGAACACTGAAGCTTTCTTT. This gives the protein CASSLNRANTEAFF.

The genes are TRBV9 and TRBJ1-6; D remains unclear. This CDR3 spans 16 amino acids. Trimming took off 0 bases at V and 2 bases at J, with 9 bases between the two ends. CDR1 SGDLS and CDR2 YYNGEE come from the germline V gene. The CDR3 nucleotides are TGTGCCAGCAGCGTAGGAGGAGGGACCTATAATTCACCCCTCCACTTT. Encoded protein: CASSVGGGTYNSPLHF. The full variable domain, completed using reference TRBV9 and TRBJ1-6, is DSGVTQTPKHLITATGQRVTLRCSPRSGDLSVYWYQQSLDQGLQFLIQYYNGEERAKGNILERFSAQQFPDLHSELNLSSLELGDSALYFCASSVGGGTYNSPLHFGNGTRLTVT.

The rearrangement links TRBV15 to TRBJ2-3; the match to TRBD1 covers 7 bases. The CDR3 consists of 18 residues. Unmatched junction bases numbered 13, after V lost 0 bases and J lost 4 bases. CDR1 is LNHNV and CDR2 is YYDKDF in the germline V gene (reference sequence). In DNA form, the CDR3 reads TGTGCCACCAGCAGAGATCTCTGGGGCAGGGGGTTCGCAGATACGCAGTATTTT. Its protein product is CATSRDLWGRGFADTQYF.

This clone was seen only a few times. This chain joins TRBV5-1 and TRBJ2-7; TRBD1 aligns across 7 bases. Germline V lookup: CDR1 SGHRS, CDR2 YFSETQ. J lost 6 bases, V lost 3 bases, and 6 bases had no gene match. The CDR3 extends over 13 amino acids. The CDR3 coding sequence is TGCGCCAGCAGCTCATACAGGGGCTCCGAGCAGTACTTC. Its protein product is CASSSYRGSEQYF.

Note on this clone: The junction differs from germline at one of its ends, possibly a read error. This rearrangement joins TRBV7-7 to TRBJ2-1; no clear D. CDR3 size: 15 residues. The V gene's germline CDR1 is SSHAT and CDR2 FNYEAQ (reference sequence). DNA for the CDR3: TGTGCTAGCAGCTTAGCAGTCGGGCCCGGCAATGAGCAGTTCTTC. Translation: CASSLAVGPGNEQFF.

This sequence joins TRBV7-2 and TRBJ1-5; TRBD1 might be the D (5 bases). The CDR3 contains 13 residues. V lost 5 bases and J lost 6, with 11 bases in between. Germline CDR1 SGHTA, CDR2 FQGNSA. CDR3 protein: CASSPWRGQPQHF. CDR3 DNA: TGTGCCAGCAGCCCCTGGAGGGGTCAGCCCCAGCATTTT.

Here the CDR3 DNA reads TGTGCCAGCAGTTTACTGGACATAAACTATGGCTACACCTTC. As protein: CASSLLDINYGYTF. This chain connects TRBV28 to TRBJ1-2; D may be TRBD1 (5 bases). This CDR3 is 14 amino acids long. Trimming removed 2 bases at V and 2 bases at J, with 9 bases between. Germline V gene data show CDR1 as MDHEN and CDR2 as SYDVKM.

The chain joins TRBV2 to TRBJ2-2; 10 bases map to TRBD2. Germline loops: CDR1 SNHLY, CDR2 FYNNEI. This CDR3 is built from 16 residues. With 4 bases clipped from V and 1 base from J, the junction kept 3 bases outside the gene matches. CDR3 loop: CASSGASGGNTGELFF. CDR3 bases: TGTGCCAGCAGTGGGGCTAGCGGGGGGAACACCGGGGAGCTGTTTTTT.

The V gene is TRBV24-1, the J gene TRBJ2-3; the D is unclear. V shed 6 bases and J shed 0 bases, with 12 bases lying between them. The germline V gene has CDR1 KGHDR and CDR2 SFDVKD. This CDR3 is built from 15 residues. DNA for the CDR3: TGTGCCACCAGTCCCAAGGTACCTAGCACAGATACGCAGTATTTT. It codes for CATSPKVPSTDTQYF.

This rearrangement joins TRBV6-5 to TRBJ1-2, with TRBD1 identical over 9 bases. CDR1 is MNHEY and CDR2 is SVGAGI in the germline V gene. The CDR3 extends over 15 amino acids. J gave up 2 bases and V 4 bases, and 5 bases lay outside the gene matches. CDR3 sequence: CASSSYGTGNYGYTF. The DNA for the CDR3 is TGTGCCAGCAGTTCTTACGGGACAGGGAACTATGGCTACACCTTC.

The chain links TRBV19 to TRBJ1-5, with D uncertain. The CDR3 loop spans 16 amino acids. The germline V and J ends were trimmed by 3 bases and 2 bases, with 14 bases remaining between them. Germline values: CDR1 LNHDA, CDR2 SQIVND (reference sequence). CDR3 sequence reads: CASSILGFNGNQPQHF. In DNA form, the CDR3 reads TGTGCCAGTAGTATTTTAGGGTTCAATGGCAATCAGCCCCAGCATTTT.